Listed below are T cell receptor beta chains from one sample, sequenced in a study of blood T cell repertoires in COVID-19. Data came from immunoSEQ multiplex PCR; TCRdb stores just in-frame clones and leaves some out. The sample carries about 33,000 clones, around 80% recorded once. Sequencing input: peripheral blood. These receptor sequences come from a man between 65 and 85 years old with acute or convalescent COVID-19. Both conserved end residues are part of each CDR3. The order of the fields is J gene, D gene, V gene, clone size, CDR3 length, CDR3 protein, CDR3 DNA. D genes are given only for firm matches. The size entry is marked missing in some rows and otherwise reads once, few, many or a size class.

>TRBJ1-2|-|TRBV19|-|13
CASSISVNYGYTF
TGTGCCAGTAGTATATCTGTAAACTATGGCTACACCTTC
>TRBJ2-3|TRBD2|TRBV5-6|-|15
CASSLLAGSTDTQYF
TGTGCCAGCAGCTTACTAGCGGGGTCCACAGATACGCAGTATTTT
>TRBJ2-2|TRBD1|TRBV3-1/TRBV3-2|-|15
CASSQTGQGDRELFF
TGTGCCAGCAGCCAAACCGGACAGGGAGACCGGGAGCTGTTTTTT
>TRBJ1-1|TRBD1|TRBV19|-|16
CASSITDRGRNTEAFF
TGTGCCAGTAGTATCACCGACAGGGGCAGGAACACTGAAGCTTTCTTT
>TRBJ2-1|-|TRBV4-1|-|16
CASSQDSVRRYNEQFF
TGCGCCAGCAGCCAAGATTCCGTCCGCAGATACAATGAGCAGTTCTTC
>TRBJ2-1|TRBD2|TRBV3-1/TRBV3-2|once|16
CASSLGLAGPYNEQFF
TGTGCCAGCAGTCTTGGACTAGCGGGTCCCTACAATGAGCAGTTCTTC
>TRBJ1-1|-|TRBV5-5|-|13
CASSNTGSTEAFF
TGTGCCAGCAGTAATACAGGGAGCACTGAAGCTTTCTTT
>TRBJ2-1|TRBD2|TRBV3-1/TRBV3-2|-|13
CASSLPGGSEQFF
TGTGCCAGCAGCCTCCCCGGGGGGAGTGAGCAGTTCTTC
>TRBJ1-1|-|TRBV19|-|14
CASSQVGMNTEAFF
TGTGCCAGTAGTCAGGTTGGTATGAACACTGAAGCTTTCTTT
>TRBJ1-4|-|TRBV5-1|once|14
CASSFGQRNEKLFF
TGCGCCAGCAGCTTTGGACAGCGTAATGAAAAACTGTTTTTT
>TRBJ2-7|-|TRBV7-2|-|14
CASSSYRVGNEQYF
TGTGCCAGCTCATCATACAGGGTCGGGAACGAGCAGTACTTC
>TRBJ2-2|-|TRBV6-5|-|15
CASSLGRVGTGELFF
TGTGCCAGCAGCCTTGGCAGGGTGGGAACCGGGGAGCTGTTTTTT
>TRBJ1-5|TRBD1|TRBV6-6|-|16
CASSPGTGEIRQPQHF
TGTGCCAGCAGCCCCGGGACAGGGGAAATCCGACAGCCCCAGCATTTT
>TRBJ2-1|-|TRBV12-3/TRBV12-4|few|12
CASSFPGGEQFF
TGTGCCAGCAGTTTCCCCGGCGGTGAGCAGTTCTTC
>TRBJ1-1|-|TRBV10-2|-|14
CASSEAVQGIEAFF
TGCGCCAGCAGTGAAGCCGTTCAGGGGATTGAAGCTTTCTTT
>TRBJ1-1|-|TRBV5-1|-|14
CASSLERVNTEAFF
TGCGCCAGCAGCTTGGAACGGGTGAACACTGAAGCTTTCTTT
>TRBJ1-1|TRBD1|TRBV2|-|15
CASRTGAGSNTEAFF
TGTGCCAGCAGAACAGGGGCTGGATCTAACACTGAAGCTTTCTTT
>TRBJ2-7|-|TRBV2|-|14
CASRVADLTYEQYF
TGTGCCAGCAGGGTAGCGGACTTAACCTACGAGCAGTACTTC
>TRBJ1-4|TRBD1|TRBV7-9|-|15
CASSSQGARGEKLFF
TGTGCCAGCAGCTCCCAGGGGGCGCGGGGTGAAAAACTGTTTTTT
>TRBJ1-1|-|TRBV3-1/TRBV3-2|-|12
CASSQQGTEAFF
TGTGCCAGCAGCCAACAGGGGACTGAAGCTTTCTTT
>TRBJ2-3|TRBD2|TRBV4-3|-|17
CASSQDLLAGGPDTQYF
TGCGCCAGCAGCCAAGATCTTTTGGCGGGGGGGCCAGATACGCAGTATTTT
>TRBJ2-5|-|TRBV6-2/TRBV6-3|-|14
CASSSGTYQETQYF
TGTGCCAGCAGTTCCGGGACATACCAAGAGACCCAGTACTTC
>TRBJ1-2|TRBD1|TRBV11-2|few|16
CASSLRDSSINYGYTF
TGTGCCAGCAGTCTGAGGGACAGCTCTATCAACTATGGCTACACCTTC
>TRBJ2-5|-|TRBV11-2|-|16
CASSLVSTVYQETQYF
TGTGCCAGCAGCTTAGTGTCGACTGTATACCAAGAGACCCAGTACTTC
>TRBJ2-2|TRBD1|TRBV19|-|15
CASSIGRQGVGELFF
TGTGCCAGTAGTATAGGACGACAGGGGGTCGGGGAGCTGTTTTTT
>TRBJ1-1|-|TRBV11-2|-|14
CASSFRDKNTEAFF
TGTGCCAGCAGCTTCCGGGACAAAAACACTGAAGCTTTCTTT
>TRBJ2-3|TRBD2|TRBV18|-|15
CASSPPIAGTDTQYF
TGTGCCAGCTCACCACCGATAGCGGGAACAGATACGCAGTATTTT